This T cell receptor beta chain was obtained from a study of cytomegalovirus exposure and HLA in healthy donors. Study results and caveats: For most TCR beta V segments, an earlier analysis put the productive rate at about 87% or about 30% of the time. Altogether, 160 or so TCR beta chains were recorded as cytomegalovirus-associated.

Use of 60 Vbeta and 13 Jbeta primers characterized the PCR. The repertoire was sequenced with immunoSEQ multiplex PCR; TCRdb's copy has only in-frame clones and lacks some. The sample contains more than 150,000 clones, 60% to 80% of which appear only once. The germline V gene encodes CDR1 SEHNR and CDR2 FQNEAQ (reference sequence). V was shortened by 5 bases and J by 0 bases, with 11 bases between the two germline ends. The CDR3 covers 14 residues. This clone appeared a few times. Antigen unknown. This clonotype originated in a woman between 35 and 50 years old in good health and CMV-seropositive. Sequences were obtained from PBMCs. The chain links TRBV7-9 to TRBJ2-7; D may be TRBD2 (6 bases). DNA of the CDR3: TGTGCCAGCAGCAGGGGACTGGGCTCCTACGAGCAGTACTTC. It codes for CASSRGLGSYEQYF.